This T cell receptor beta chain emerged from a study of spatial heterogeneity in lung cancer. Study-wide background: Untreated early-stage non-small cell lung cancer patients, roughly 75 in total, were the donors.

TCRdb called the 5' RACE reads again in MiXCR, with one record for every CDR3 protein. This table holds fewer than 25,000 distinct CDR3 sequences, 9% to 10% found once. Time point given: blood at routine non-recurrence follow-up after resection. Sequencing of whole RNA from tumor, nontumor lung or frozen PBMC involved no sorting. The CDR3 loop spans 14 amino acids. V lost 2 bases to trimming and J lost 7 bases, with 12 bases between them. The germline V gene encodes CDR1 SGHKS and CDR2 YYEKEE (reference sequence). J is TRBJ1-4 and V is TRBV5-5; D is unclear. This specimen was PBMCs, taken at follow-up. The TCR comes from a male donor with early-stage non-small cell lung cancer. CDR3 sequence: CASSFRVAGEKLFF. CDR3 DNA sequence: TGTGCCAGCAGCTTCCGGGTCGCCGGTGAAAAACTGTTTTTT.